This TCR beta chain was identified in a study of T-cell memory formation after mild COVID-19. TCRdb re-called the 5' RACE reads with MiXCR, one entry per CDR3 protein. This sample carries under 650,000 distinct CDR3 sequences, 18% of them seen once, and the ten largest clones take around 12%. The CDR3 extends over 13 amino acids. Germline V CDR1 and CDR2: SEHNR, FQNEAQ (reference sequence). Trimming removed 6 bases from V and 2 bases from J, with 8 bases in between. The source material was PBMCs or a T cell subset sorted from them (not recorded which). This receptor was obtained from an adult woman who had mild COVID-19 (a few samples of this study predate the infection). Cell type and time point are not known. V gene TRBV7-9 combines with J gene TRBJ2-1; TRBD2 might be the D (5 bases). CDR3 loop: CASRGDPYNEQFF. The CDR3 DNA reads as TGTGCCAGCAGGGGAGATCCCTACAATGAGCAGTTCTTC.